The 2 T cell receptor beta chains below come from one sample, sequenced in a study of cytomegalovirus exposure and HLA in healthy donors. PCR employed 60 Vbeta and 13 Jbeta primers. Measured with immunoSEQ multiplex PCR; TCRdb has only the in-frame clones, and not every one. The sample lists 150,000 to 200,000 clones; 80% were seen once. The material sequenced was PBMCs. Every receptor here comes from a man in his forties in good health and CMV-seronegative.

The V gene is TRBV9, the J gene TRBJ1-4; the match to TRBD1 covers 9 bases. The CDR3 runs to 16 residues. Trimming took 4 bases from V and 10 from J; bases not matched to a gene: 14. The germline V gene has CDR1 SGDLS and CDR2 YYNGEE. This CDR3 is CASSPGQGGGMGKLFF. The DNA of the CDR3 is TGTGCCAGCAGCCCGGGACAGGGTGGGGGCATGGGAAAACTGTTTTTT. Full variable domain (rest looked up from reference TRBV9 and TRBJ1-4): DSGVTQTPKHLITATGQRVTLRCSPRSGDLSVYWYQQSLDQGLQFLIQYYNGEERAKGNILERFSAQQFPDLHSELNLSSLELGDSALYFCASSPGQGGGMGKLFFGSGTQLSVL.

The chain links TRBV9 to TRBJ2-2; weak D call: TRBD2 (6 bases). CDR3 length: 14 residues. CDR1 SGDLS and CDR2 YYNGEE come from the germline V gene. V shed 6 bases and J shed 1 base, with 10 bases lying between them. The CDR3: CASNQAGNTGELFF. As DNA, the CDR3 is TGTGCCAGCAATCAAGCGGGGAACACCGGGGAGCTGTTTTTT. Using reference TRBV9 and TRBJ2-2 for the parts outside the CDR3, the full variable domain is DSGVTQTPKHLITATGQRVTLRCSPRSGDLSVYWYQQSLDQGLQFLIQYYNGEERAKGNILERFSAQQFPDLHSELNLSSLELGDSALYFCASNQAGNTGELFFGEGSRLTVL.